Each of the 28 T cell receptor beta chains below was sequenced from the same sample in a study of blood T cell repertoires in COVID-19. The method was immunoSEQ multiplex PCR; TCRdb's version includes in-frame clones alone and lacks a portion of them. The sample consists of 80,000 or so clones, about nine tenths of them appearing once. The sequenced sample was peripheral blood. The origin of the receptors is a woman aged 45-60 years in a cohort sampled during active COVID-19.

The CDR3, as DNA: TGTGCCAGCAGTTTGTACAGCACCTACGAGCAGTACTTC. Its protein product is CASSLYSTYEQYF. V and J are TRBV28 and TRBJ2-7; D gene uncertain. V was pared by 3 bases and J by 2 bases, with 8 bases between. The germline V gene has CDR1 MDHEN and CDR2 SYDVKM. This CDR3 is 13 amino acids long.

This clone has a single count. The genes are TRBV30 and TRBJ2-3, with 8 nucleotides matching TRBD2. From germline, CDR1 is GTSNPN and CDR2 SVGIG (reference sequence). This CDR3 is 15 amino acids long. J gave up 2 bases and V 4 bases, and 8 bases lay outside the gene matches. DNA for the CDR3: TGTGCCTGGATACGGGGGGGGCGGAACACAGATACGCAGTATTTT. Its protein product is CAWIRGGRNTDTQYF.

The chain links TRBV2 to TRBJ2-2, with 7 bases lining up with TRBD2. V shed 7 bases and J 4 bases; nucleotides not matched to a gene: 6. The length of the CDR3 is 14 residues. Per the germline V gene, CDR1 is SNHLY and CDR2 is FYNNEI. The CDR3, as DNA: TGTGCCAGCAAGAGCGGGATAAGCACCGGGGAGCTGTTTTTT. It codes for CASKSGISTGELFF.

The chain couples TRBV10-1 to TRBJ2-3; a possible D gene is TRBD1 (6 bases). The CDR3 has 12 amino acids. Trimming took 0 bases from V and 8 from J, leaving 6 bases between them. Germline V gene lookup returns CDR1 WNHNN and CDR2 SYGVQD (reference sequence). The CDR3 sequence is CASSESGGTQYF. In DNA form, the CDR3 reads TGCGCCAGCAGTGAGTCAGGGGGTACGCAGTATTTT.

The chain uses TRBV11-2 and TRBJ2-1, with D unresolved. V was clipped by 0 bases and J by 12 bases, with 12 bases between them. Germline CDR1 and CDR2: SGHAT and FQNNGV. The CDR3 consists of 13 residues. As DNA, the CDR3 is TGTGCCAGCAGCTTAGACGACGGTCGGGTGCAGTTCTTC. It specifies CASSLDDGRVQFF.

The genes are TRBV10-1 and TRBJ2-2; TRBD2 is a possible D gene (6 bases). V lost 3 bases and J lost 4, with 12 bases in between. Germline loops: CDR1 WNHNN, CDR2 SYGVQD (reference sequence). CDR3 length: 15 residues. The DNA for the CDR3 is TGCGCCAGCAGTGATCAGCGGGCGGGCACCGGGGAGCTGTTTTTT. This sequence encodes CASSDQRAGTGELFF.

CDR3 in amino acids: CASNGRGQNSPLHF. CDR3 nucleotide sequence: TGTGCCAGCAACGGCAGGGGGCAGAATTCACCCCTCCACTTT. V is TRBV27 and J is TRBJ1-6, with 8 bases identical to TRBD1. Looked up from germline, CDR1 is MNHEY and CDR2 is SMNVEV (reference sequence). The CDR3 is 14 residues long. V shed 7 bases and J 7 bases; nucleotides not matched to a gene: 6.

This chain connects TRBV30 to TRBJ1-1; D not certain. The V gene's germline CDR1 is GTSNPN and CDR2 SVGIG (reference sequence). The CDR3 covers 15 residues. The V and J ends lost 2 bases and 4 bases respectively, with 17 bases between them. The CDR3 DNA is TGTGCCTGGAGTTACCCAGGCGACGTCTCCACTGAAGCTTTCTTT. Protein sequence: CAWSYPGDVSTEAFF. The full variable domain, its missing parts supplied by reference TRBV30 and TRBJ1-1, is SQTIHQWPATLVQPVGSPLSLECTVEGTSNPNLYWYRQAAGRGLQLLFYSVGIGQISSEVPQNLSASRPQDRQFILSSKKLLLSDSGFYLCAWSYPGDVSTEAFFGQGTRLTVV.

The chain couples TRBV12-5 to TRBJ1-1, with 9 bases aligning to TRBD1. Trimming at V came to 1 base and at J to 9 bases, leaving 3 bases not matched to a gene. The CDR3 spans 13 residues. CDR1 and CDR2 (germline): LGHNT, FRNRAP. In DNA form, the CDR3 reads TGTGCTAGTGGTTTGGCCACAGGGGGCAAAGCTTTCTTT. Translated: CASGLATGGKAFF. The full variable domain, rest sourced from reference TRBV12-5 and TRBJ1-1, is DARVTQTPRHKVTEMGQEVTMRCQPILGHNTVFWYRQTMMQGLELLAYFRNRAPLDDSGMPKDRFSAEMPDATLATLKIQPSEPRDSAVYFCASGLATGGKAFFGQGTRLTVV.

This clone has just one count. At one boundary the junction diverges from the germline segment, which might be a read error. The genes are TRBV2 and TRBJ2-3; 12 bases agree with TRBD1. The CDR3 is made up of 11 amino acids. CDR1 is SNHLY, CDR2 FYNNEI, per germline. CDR3 protein: CASSVGTGGNF. The DNA of the CDR3 is TGTGCCAGCAGTGTGGGGACAGGGGGCAATTTT.

The chain joins TRBV10-3 to TRBJ1-2; 7 positions agree with TRBD1. The CDR3 has 13 amino acids. J lost 5 bases, V lost 6 bases, and 6 bases had no gene match. The V gene's germline CDR1 is ENHRY and CDR2 SYGVKD. The chain's CDR3 is CAIRDTGVYGYTF. The CDR3 region has the DNA TGTGCCATCAGAGACACAGGGGTGTATGGCTACACCTTC.

This clone turned up a few times. V gene TRBV5-6 combines with J gene TRBJ1-6, with D uncertain. V lost 4 bases and J 9 bases, leaving 17 bases between the germline ends. This CDR3 is built from 15 residues. Germline CDR1 is SGHDT and CDR2 is YYEEEE. This CDR3 reads CASSPGDLRLSPLHF. DNA of the CDR3: TGTGCCAGCAGCCCCGGGGATCTAAGACTTTCACCCCTCCACTTT.

V and J are TRBV5-5 and TRBJ2-2; maybe TRBD1 (6 bases). The CDR3 length is 14 residues. V was clipped by 5 bases and J by 5 bases, with 13 bases between them. Germline lookup yields CDR1 SGHKS and CDR2 YYEKEE (reference sequence). CDR3 region: CASSWVTGTGELFF. CDR3 coding DNA: TGTGCCAGCAGTTGGGTTACAGGGACCGGGGAGCTGTTTTTT.

The chain has TRBV29-1 and TRBJ1-2; 12 bases fit TRBD1. The CDR3 has 15 amino acids. Germline lookup yields CDR1 SQVTM and CDR2 ANQGSEA. Trimming at V came to 6 bases and at J to 7 bases, leaving 12 bases not matched to a gene. CDR3 loop: CSVIPGQGAKGGYTF. The CDR3 DNA reads TGCAGCGTGATTCCGGGACAGGGGGCGAAAGGTGGCTACACCTTC.

The chain carries TRBV4-2 and TRBJ2-1, with TRBD2 matching over 11 bases. CDR1 is LGHNA and CDR2 is YNFKEQ in the germline V gene. The V and J ends lost 1 base and 5 bases, in that order; junction bases with no gene match: 7. CDR3 length equals 17 residues. CDR3 in amino acids: CASSQALLAGGDNEQFF. CDR3 bases: TGTGCCAGCAGCCAAGCCTTGCTAGCGGGAGGCGACAATGAGCAGTTCTTC.

The V and J genes are TRBV30 and TRBJ1-2; 7 nucleotides align to TRBD1. V was clipped by 3 bases and J by 2 bases; unmatched bases: 9. There are 15 residues in the CDR3. Germline lookup yields CDR1 GTSNPN and CDR2 SVGIG (reference sequence). The CDR3 DNA follows: TGTGCCTGGAGGAGAAACAGGGGAGCGAACTATGGCTACACCTTC. Translation: CAWRRNRGANYGYTF.

V gene TRBV12-3 or TRBV12-4 combines with J gene TRBJ1-2; 9 nucleotides match TRBD1. The CDR3 has 13 amino acids. Unmatched junction bases numbered 6, after V lost 5 bases and J lost 8 bases. The CDR3 loop reads CASSPGQGRGYTF. In DNA form, the CDR3 reads TGTGCCAGCAGTCCTGGACAGGGGCGGGGCTACACCTTC.

The rearrangement uses TRBV5-4 and TRBJ2-1, with D maybe TRBD2 (5 bases). The germline CDR1 and CDR2 sequences are SGHNT and YYREEE (reference sequence). The V and J ends lost 0 bases and 7 bases respectively, with 11 bases between them. CDR3 length: 14 residues. CDR3 region: CASSLAGTANEQFF. The DNA of the CDR3 is TGTGCCAGCAGCTTGGCGGGAACCGCGAATGAGCAGTTCTTC.

J is TRBJ1-1 and V is TRBV15; D uncertain. Germline V CDR1 and CDR2: LNHNV, YYDKDF (reference sequence). The CDR3 loop spans 14 amino acids. V lost 3 bases to trimming and J lost 6 bases, with 14 bases between them. The chain's CDR3 is CATSRETPRAEAFF. The CDR3 bases are TGTGCCACCAGCAGGGAGACCCCTCGGGCTGAAGCTTTCTTT.

This chain links TRBV7-9 with TRBJ2-2; 9 nucleotides align to TRBD2. V shed 9 bases, J shed 5 bases, and the junction held 13 bases outside the gene matches. CDR1 and CDR2 (germline): SEHNR, FQNEAQ (reference sequence). The CDR3 runs to 16 residues. The CDR3 DNA reads TGTGCCAGAGCGAAGCGGGGGGCAGAAGGAACCGGGGAGCTGTTTTTT. As protein: CARAKRGAEGTGELFF.

V is TRBV9 and J is TRBJ2-1; 10 nucleotides align to TRBD2. The V and J ends lost 1 base and 0 bases, in that order; junction bases with no gene match: 1. CDR3 length equals 16 residues. CDR1 and CDR2 from the germline V gene are SGDLS and YYNGEE. For the CDR3, the DNA is TGTGCCAGCAGCGTAAGCGGGAGGGGCTCCTACAATGAGCAGTTCTTC. It encodes CASSVSGRGSYNEQFF.

This chain uses TRBV5-4 with TRBJ1-6; 7 bases map to TRBD1. J lost 9 bases, V lost 3 bases, and 6 bases had no gene match. The CDR3 consists of 14 residues. From germline, CDR1 is SGHNT and CDR2 YYREEE (reference sequence). CDR3 bases: TGTGCCAGCAGCTCGACAGGGAAGGGTTCACCCCTCCACTTT. Protein product: CASSSTGKGSPLHF.

The J gene is TRBJ2-2, the V gene TRBV6-5; 10 nucleotides line up with TRBD1. V was pared by 4 bases and J by 5 bases, with 4 bases of the junction left unmatched. Germline V gene sequence: CDR1 MNHEY, CDR2 SVGAGI. The CDR3 consists of 15 residues. CDR3 amino acids: CASSFGTGATGELFF. CDR3 sequence (DNA): TGTGCCAGCAGTTTTGGGACAGGGGCGACCGGGGAGCTGTTTTTT.

This clone appeared a single time. The rearrangement links TRBV7-9 to TRBJ1-2, with 10 bases identical to TRBD1. The CDR3 runs to 14 residues. Losses at the gene ends were 5 bases for V and 7 bases for J; bases not matched to a gene: 7. Germline V gene data show CDR1 as SEHNR and CDR2 as FQNEAQ (reference sequence). The CDR3, as DNA: TGTGCCAGCAGCCCGCCCGGACAGGGGGTTGGCTACACCTTC. This codes for CASSPPGQGVGYTF.

The chain has TRBV11-2 and TRBJ2-3, with 8 nucleotides matching TRBD2. Losses at the gene ends were 0 bases for V and 1 base for J; bases not matched to a gene: 3. This CDR3 is built from 16 residues. Germline V CDR1 and CDR2: SGHAT, FQNNGV. CDR3 sequence reads: CASSLDRAGGTDTQYF. In DNA form, the CDR3 reads TGTGCCAGCAGCTTAGACCGAGCGGGGGGCACAGATACGCAGTATTTT.

This clone was seen just once. Its ends do not fully match the called genes, so a read error is possible. The chain carries TRBV6-4 and TRBJ2-7, with 11 bases fitting TRBD1. CDR3 length: 14 amino acids. Germline CDR1 is MRHNA and CDR2 is SNTAGT. The CDR3 reads CASQNRDRGTPPHF. The CDR3 nucleotides read TGTGCCAGCCAAAACCGGGACAGGGGGACCCCCCCTCATTTC.

This chain joins TRBV9 and TRBJ2-1; D is uncertain. The CDR3 consists of 12 residues. Germline CDR1 and CDR2: SGDLS and YYNGEE. V was pared by 1 base and J by 10 bases, with 9 bases between. CDR3 bases: TGTGCCAGCAGCGTACTAGGATACGAGCAGTTCTTC. This gives the protein CASSVLGYEQFF. The whole variable domain, filled in from reference TRBV9 and TRBJ2-1, reads DSGVTQTPKHLITATGQRVTLRCSPRSGDLSVYWYQQSLDQGLQFLIQYYNGEERAKGNILERFSAQQFPDLHSELNLSSLELGDSALYFCASSVLGYEQFFGPGTRLTVL.

The rearrangement links TRBV11-2 to TRBJ2-7, with TRBD1 as a possible D gene (5 bases). The V end was cut by 5 bases, the J end by 7 bases, with 15 bases between. Germline lookup yields CDR1 SGHAT and CDR2 FQNNGV. The CDR3 is 13 residues long. The CDR3 protein is CASSLLFRAEQYF. The DNA for the CDR3 is TGTGCCAGCAGCCTACTATTCAGGGCAGAGCAGTACTTC. The complete variable domain, with remaining parts taken from reference TRBV11-2 and TRBJ2-7, reads EAGVAQSPRYKIIEKRQSVAFWCNPISGHATLYWYQQILGQGPKLLIQFQNNGVVDDSQLPKDRFSAERLKGVDSTLKIQPAKLEDSAVYLCASSLLFRAEQYFGPGTRLTVT.